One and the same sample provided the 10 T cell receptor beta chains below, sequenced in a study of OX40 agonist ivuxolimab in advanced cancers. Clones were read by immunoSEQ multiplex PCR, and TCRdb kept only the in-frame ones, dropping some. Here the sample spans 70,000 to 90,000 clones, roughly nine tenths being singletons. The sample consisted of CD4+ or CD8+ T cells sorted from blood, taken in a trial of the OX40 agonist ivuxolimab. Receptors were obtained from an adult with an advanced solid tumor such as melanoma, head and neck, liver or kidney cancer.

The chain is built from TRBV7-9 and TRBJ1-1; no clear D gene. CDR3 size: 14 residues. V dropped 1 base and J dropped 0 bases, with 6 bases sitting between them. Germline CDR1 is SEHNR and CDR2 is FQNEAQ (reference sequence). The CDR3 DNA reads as TGTGCCAGCAGCTTAGGGGCGGTGAACACTGAAGCTTTCTTT. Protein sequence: CASSLGAVNTEAFF.

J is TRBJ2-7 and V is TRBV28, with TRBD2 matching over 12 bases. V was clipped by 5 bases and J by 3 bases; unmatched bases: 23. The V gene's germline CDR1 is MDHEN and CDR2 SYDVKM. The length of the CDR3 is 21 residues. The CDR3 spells CASSKDKWTTRLAGEIYEQYF. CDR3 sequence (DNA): TGTGCCAGCAGTAAGGATAAATGGACAACTAGACTAGCGGGAGAAATCTACGAGCAGTACTTC.

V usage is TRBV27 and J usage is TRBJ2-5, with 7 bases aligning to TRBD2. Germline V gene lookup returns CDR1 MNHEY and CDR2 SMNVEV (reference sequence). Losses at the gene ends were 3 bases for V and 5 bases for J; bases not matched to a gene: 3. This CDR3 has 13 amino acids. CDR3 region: CASSLAGVETQYF. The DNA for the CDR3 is TGTGCCAGCAGTTTGGCGGGAGTGGAGACCCAGTACTTC.

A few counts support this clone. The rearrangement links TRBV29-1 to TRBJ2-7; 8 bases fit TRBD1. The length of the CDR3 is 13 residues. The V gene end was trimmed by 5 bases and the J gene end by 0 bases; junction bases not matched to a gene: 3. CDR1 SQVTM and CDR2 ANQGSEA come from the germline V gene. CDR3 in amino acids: CSVSTGGSYEQYF. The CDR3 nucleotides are TGCAGCGTTTCAACAGGGGGCTCCTACGAGCAGTACTTC.

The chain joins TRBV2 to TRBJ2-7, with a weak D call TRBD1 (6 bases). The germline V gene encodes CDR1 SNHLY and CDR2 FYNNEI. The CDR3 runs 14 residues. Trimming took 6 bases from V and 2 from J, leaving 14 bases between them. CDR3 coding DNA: TGTGCCAGCAGCGCCGGGACATCTCCCTACGAGCAGTACTTC. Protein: CASSAGTSPYEQYF.

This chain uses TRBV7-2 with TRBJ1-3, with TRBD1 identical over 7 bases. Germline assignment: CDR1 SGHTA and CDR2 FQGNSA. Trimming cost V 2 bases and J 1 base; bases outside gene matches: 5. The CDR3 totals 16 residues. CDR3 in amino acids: CASSLTSTGSGNTIYF. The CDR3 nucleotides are TGTGCCAGCAGCTTAACGTCGACAGGGTCTGGAAACACCATATATTTT.

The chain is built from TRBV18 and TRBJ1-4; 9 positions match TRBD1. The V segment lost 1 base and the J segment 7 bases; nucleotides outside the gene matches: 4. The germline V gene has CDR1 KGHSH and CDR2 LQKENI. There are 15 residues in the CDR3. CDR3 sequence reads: CASSPQQGAGEKLFF. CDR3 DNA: TGTGCCAGCTCACCACAACAGGGGGCGGGTGAAAAACTGTTTTTT.

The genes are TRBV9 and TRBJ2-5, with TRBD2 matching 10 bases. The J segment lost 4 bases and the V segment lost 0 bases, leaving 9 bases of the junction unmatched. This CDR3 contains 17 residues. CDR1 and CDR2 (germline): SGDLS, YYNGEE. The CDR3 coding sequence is TGTGCCAGCAGCGTAGGGCCAGGCAGCGGGAGGGGAGAGACCCAGTACTTC. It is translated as CASSVGPGSGRGETQYF.

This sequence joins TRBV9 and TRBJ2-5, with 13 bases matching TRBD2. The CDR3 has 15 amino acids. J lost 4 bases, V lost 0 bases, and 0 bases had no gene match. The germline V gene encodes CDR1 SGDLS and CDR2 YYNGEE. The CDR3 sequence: CASSVGTSGRETQYF. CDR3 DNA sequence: TGTGCCAGCAGCGTAGGGACTAGCGGGAGAGAGACCCAGTACTTC.

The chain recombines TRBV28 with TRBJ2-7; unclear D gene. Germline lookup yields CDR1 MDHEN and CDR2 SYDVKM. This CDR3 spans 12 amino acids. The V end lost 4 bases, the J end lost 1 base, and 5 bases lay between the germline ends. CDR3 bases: TGTGCCAGCAGTTCTGTATCCTACGAGCAGTACTTC. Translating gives CASSSVSYEQYF.